Shown below are 10 T cell receptor beta chains from a single sample sequenced in a study of T cell responses to AZD1222 COVID-19 vaccine (dated by TCRdb to the early 2020s). Receptor libraries were prepared by the immunoSEQ multiplex PCR assay. As stored in TCRdb, this immuneACCESS dataset retains in-frame rearrangements with V and J assigned. A fraction of the clones does not appear; measured against another copy, unresolved V genes explain less than half of the discrepancy, and the remainder lacks a known reason. In this sample the table shows some 130,000 clones, 88% of which occur a single time. Around 20% of the sample goes to the ten largest clones. The intended sense of this specimen's time point label: baseline before first vaccination. Explained via the paper, the treatment or condition label denotes: meningococcal conjugate vaccine given as trial control. Here the sequenced sample was peripheral blood, taken on day 0 of MenACWY control vaccination. Source of these receptors: an adult in good health.

The chain recombines TRBV19 with TRBJ1-5; a possible D gene is TRBD1 (5 bases). Trimming pared 2 bases from V and 5 bases from J, leaving 13 bases between. The length of the CDR3 is 15 residues. Germline V gene lookup returns CDR1 LNHDA and CDR2 SQIVND (reference sequence). Here the CDR3 DNA reads TGTGCCAGTAGTATAAAGTTCCGGGGCGATCAGCCCCAGCATTTT. Encoded protein: CASSIKFRGDQPQHF. The whole variable domain, filled in from reference TRBV19 and TRBJ1-5, reads DGGITQSPKYLFRKEGQNVTLSCEQNLNHDAMYWYRQDPGQGLRLIYYSQIVNDFQKGDIAEGYSVSREKKESFPLTVTSAQKNPTAFYLCASSIKFRGDQPQHFGDGTRLSIL.

The J gene is TRBJ1-1, the V gene TRBV5-1, with a weak D call TRBD1 (5 bases). CDR1 is SGHRS, CDR2 YFSETQ, per germline. V was cut by 0 bases and J by 11 bases, with 17 bases left in between. The CDR3 runs to 14 residues. CDR3 in amino acids: CASSLGTQGMEAFF. The CDR3 coding sequence is TGCGCCAGCAGCTTGGGGACCCAGGGAATGGAGGCTTTCTTT. The full variable domain, with the rest looked up from reference TRBV5-1 and TRBJ1-1, is KAGVTQTPRYLIKTRGQQVTLSCSPISGHRSVSWYQQTPGQGLQFLFEYFSETQRNKGNFPGRFSGRQFSNSRSEMNVSTLELGDSALYLCASSLGTQGMEAFFGQGTRLTVV.

The V gene is TRBV3-1 (or the pseudogene TRBV3-2), the J gene TRBJ1-4; D uncertain. The CDR3 has 17 amino acids. V was clipped by 1 base and J by 0 bases, with 12 bases between them. Per the germline V gene, CDR1 is LGHDT and CDR2 is YNNKEL (reference sequence). CDR3 nucleotide sequence: TGTGCCAGCAGCCAAGGCCGTGGTTTTGCAACTAATGAAAAACTGTTTTTT. Protein product: CASSQGRGFATNEKLFF.

This chain connects TRBV7-9 to TRBJ2-7; D gene unclear. In germline, CDR1 is SEHNR, CDR2 FQNEAQ (reference sequence). Trimming removed 5 bases from V and 6 bases from J, with 11 bases in between. The CDR3 contains 12 residues. As DNA, the CDR3 is TGTGCCAGCAGCCCGACGGGCGCCGAGCAGTACTTC. Translated: CASSPTGAEQYF.

The V gene is TRBV7-9, the J gene TRBJ2-7, with a possible D match to TRBD1 (6 bases). CDR1 SEHNR and CDR2 FQNEAQ come from the germline V gene (reference sequence). Trimming took off 1 base at V and 5 bases at J, with 15 bases between the two ends. This CDR3 has 15 amino acids. The CDR3 loop reads CASSLDGTRPDEQYF. The CDR3 DNA sequence: TGTGCCAGCAGCTTAGATGGGACACGGCCGGACGAGCAGTACTTC. Filled out from reference TRBV7-9 and TRBJ2-7, the complete variable domain reads DTGVSQNPRHKITKRGQNVTFRCDPISEHNRLYWYRQTLGQGPEFLTYFQNEAQLEKSRLLSDRFSAERPKGSFSTLEIQRTEQGDSAMYLCASSLDGTRPDEQYFGPGTRLTVT.

The V call is TRBV6-1, the J call TRBJ2-2; D unclear. The germline V and J ends were trimmed by 2 bases and 0 bases, with 4 bases remaining between them. CDR1 and CDR2 from the germline V gene are MNHNS and SASEGT. The CDR3 has 14 amino acids. The CDR3 here is CASSERANTGELFF. CDR3 nucleotides: TGTGCCAGCAGTGAACGGGCGAACACCGGGGAGCTGTTTTTT.

The rearrangement links TRBV7-2 to TRBJ1-1; D is undetermined. CDR1 is SGHTA, CDR2 FQGNSA, per germline. V gave up 5 bases and J gave up 6 bases, with 19 bases separating them. The CDR3 runs to 15 residues. The CDR3 nucleotides are TGTGCCAGCAGCCCACAACCCTGGGGAAGGGCTGAAGCTTTCTTT. Its translation is CASSPQPWGRAEAFF.

The chain is built from TRBV5-1 and TRBJ2-7; 7 nucleotides align to TRBD1. Per the germline V gene, CDR1 is SGHRS and CDR2 is YFSETQ. This CDR3 contains 14 residues. V lost 4 bases and J lost 0; bases outside the gene matches: 4. CDR3 residues: CASSPRQGSYEQYF. DNA for the CDR3: TGCGCCAGCAGCCCGAGACAGGGCTCCTACGAGCAGTACTTC.

The chain recombines TRBV28 with TRBJ2-1, with 9 bases lining up with TRBD2. The CDR3 is made up of 15 amino acids. V lost 3 bases and J lost 5; bases outside the gene matches: 5. Germline CDR1 MDHEN, CDR2 SYDVKM. The CDR3 spells CASSFPRLADNEQFF. CDR3 sequence (DNA): TGTGCCAGCAGTTTTCCCCGACTAGCGGACAATGAGCAGTTCTTC.

This chain uses TRBV25-1 with TRBJ2-7; D remains ambiguous. Germline V gives CDR1 MGHDK, CDR2 SYGVNS. The CDR3 length is 10 residues. V gave up 3 bases and J gave up 7 bases, with 4 bases separating them. The DNA of the CDR3 is TGTGCCAGCAGTGATTTAGAGCAGTACTTC. It translates to CASSDLEQYF.